Listed below are T cell receptor beta chains from one sample, sequenced in a study of T cell responses to AZD1222 COVID-19 vaccine. Assay: immunoSEQ multiplex PCR; the TCRdb copy retains only in-frame clones and omits some. The table lists 130,000 to 150,000 clones, approximately 91% of them singletons, with around 5% in the top ten. The sample here was peripheral blood, taken 28 days after the second dose of the MenACWY control vaccine. These receptors were collected from an adult who received the MenACWY meningococcal vaccine as a control. CDR3s include the opening cysteine and the closing phenylalanine or tryptophan. The D gene is left open where the match is weak. The listing skips clone size in some rows; elsewhere it reads once, few, many or a size class.

clone_size d_call j_call v_call cdr3_nt cdr3_aa
. . TRBJ2-4 TRBV6-1 TGTGCCAGCAGTGAAGCCTCGCCCAGGGTAGGGAACATTCAGTACTTC CASSEASPRVGNIQYF
. . TRBJ2-2 TRBV18 TGTGCCAGCTCACCATTATGGAAAGGGATCACCGGGGAGCTGTTTTTT CASSPLWKGITGELFF
. . TRBJ1-2 TRBV29-1 TGCAGCGTTGGAGTCGGGGAGAGGAGGGGCTACACCTTC CSVGVGERRGYTF
. TRBD2 TRBJ2-3 TRBV7-9 TGTGCCAGCAGCTCGCCACTAGCGGGAGGGACTAGCACAGATACGCAGTATTTT CASSSPLAGGTSTDTQYF
. . TRBJ2-1 TRBV2 TGTGCCAGCAGTGAAGACGTGCAGTTCTTC CASSEDVQFF
. . TRBJ1-5 TRBV18 TGTGCCAGCTCACCAGACAGGAATCAGCCCCAGCATTTT CASSPDRNQPQHF
. TRBD2 TRBJ2-3 TRBV30 TGTGCCTGGAATCATCGGCGGGGGACGCAGTATTTT CAWNHRRGTQYF
. TRBD1 TRBJ1-2 TRBV7-8 TGTGCCAGCAGCTTAGGGGACAGGATTGGTGGCTACACCTTC CASSLGDRIGGYTF
few TRBD1 TRBJ1-4 TRBV11-3 TGTGCCAGCAGCGCCCGGACAGGGAGTAATGAAAAACTGTTTTTT CASSARTGSNEKLFF
. TRBD2 TRBJ2-1 TRBV18 TGTGCCAGCTCCCCGGGGACTAGCCCCTACAATGAGCAGTTCTTC CASSPGTSPYNEQFF
once . TRBJ2-7 TRBV3-1/TRBV3-2 TGTGCCAGCAGCCAAGGGGAGCAGACGCAGTACTTC CASSQGEQTQYF
. . TRBJ1-2 TRBV20-1 TGCAGTGCCAGTACAGGCCTAGCCAACTATGGCTACACCTTC CSASTGLANYGYTF
. . TRBJ2-7 TRBV6-2/TRBV6-3 TGTGCCAGCAGTTCCCATGGTCGGACGGACGACTCCTACGAGCAGTACTTC CASSSHGRTDDSYEQYF
. . TRBJ1-2 TRBV30 TGTGCCTGGAGCGTCGGGACGGCAGGATATGGCTACACCTTC CAWSVGTAGYGYTF
. . TRBJ1-1 TRBV29-1 TGCAGCGTTGGGGCTGAAGCTTTCTTT CSVGAEAFF
. . TRBJ2-3 TRBV3-1/TRBV3-2 TGTGCCAGCAGCCATTCTGCGGGGTTCACAGATACGCAGTATTTT CASSHSAGFTDTQYF
. TRBD2 TRBJ2-1 TRBV29-1 TGCAGCGTAATAACTAGCGGGTCCTACAATGAGCAGTTCTTC CSVITSGSYNEQFF